The T cell receptor beta chain under discussion was sequenced for a study of shared clonotypes between healthy human individuals. Study-wide findings and caveats: The sampled material consisted only of blood, and tissue repertoires are likely to differ.

Points on this clone: The antigen is not known. Other DNA sequences from this sample encode an identical CDR3 as well.

CD45RO-negative, CCR7-positively selected cells formed the naive CD8 fraction, excluding terminally differentiated effector memory CD45RA+ cells. Germline V CDR1 and CDR2: SGDLS, YYNGEE. Trimming pared 0 bases from V and 1 base from J, leaving 8 bases between. The CDR3 is 14 amino acids. Sequenced by immunoSEQ multiplex PCR; TCRdb stores in-frame clones only, minus some. In the table there are about 2,200,000 clones, 90% to 95% of which are singletons. V and J are TRBV9 and TRBJ2-7; D is ambiguous. The specimen sequenced was naive CD8+ T cells from PBMCs. The receptor was isolated from a man aged 18 to 30 in good health. Some clones in this sample may be carry-over from other donors' samples. The CDR3 region is CASSVGPDSYEQYF. In nucleotides, the CDR3 is TGTGCCAGCAGCGTAGGACCTGATTCCTACGAGCAGTACTTC.